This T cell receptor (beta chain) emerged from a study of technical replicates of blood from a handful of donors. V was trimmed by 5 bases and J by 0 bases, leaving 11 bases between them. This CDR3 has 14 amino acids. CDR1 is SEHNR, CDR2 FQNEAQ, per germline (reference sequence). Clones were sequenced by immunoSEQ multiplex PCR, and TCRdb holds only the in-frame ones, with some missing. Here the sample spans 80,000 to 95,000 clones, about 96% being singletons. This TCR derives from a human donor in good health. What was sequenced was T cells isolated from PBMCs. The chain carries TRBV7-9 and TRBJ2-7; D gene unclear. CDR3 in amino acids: CASSPNGASYEQYF. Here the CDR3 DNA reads TGTGCCAGCAGCCCTAACGGAGCCTCCTACGAGCAGTACTTC. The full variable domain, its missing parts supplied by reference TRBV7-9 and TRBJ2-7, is DTGVSQNPRHKITKRGQNVTFRCDPISEHNRLYWYRQTLGQGPEFLTYFQNEAQLEKSRLLSDRFSAERPKGSFSTLEIQRTEQGDSAMYLCASSPNGASYEQYFGPGTRLTVT.